The TCR beta chain described here comes from a study of blood T cell repertoires in COVID-19 (TCRdb year 2020). Background for the entire study: The collaborator samples originated in the United States, Italy and Spain and spanned the acute and convalescent phases of COVID-19. The material from the prospective study consisted of cDNA or gDNA derived from T cells, B-cell-depleted T cells, or PBMCs. Deeply sampled blood TCRbeta repertoires from subjects exposed to, actively infected with, or recovered from COVID-19 were included in the dataset. The repertoires were released in a freely available public database meant as a resource for research on the immune response to SARS-CoV-2. Samples were obtained from the ongoing ImmuneRACE study (first 160 participants) and from 1,254 subjects provided by 6 global collaborators. The sample metadata nearly always contained a de-identified subject ID, COVID-19 status, age in years and sex. HLA class I and class II types, where available, came from metadata supplied by the sample provider rather than from assay-based typing. Results the study describes overall, beyond this receptor: The amount of clinical and demographic metadata varied by source and participant and was provided uncurated.

Collaborating institutions collected whole blood in K2EDTA tubes following their own protocols. Collaborator samples were shipped for TCRbeta analysis as frozen whole blood, isolated PBMCs, or DNA extracted from either sample type. From the germline V gene, CDR1 is SGHTA and CDR2 is FQGTGA. V sheds 4 bases and J sheds 5 bases, leaving 15 bases between their ends. The CDR3 has 14 amino acids, counting the end cysteine and phenylalanine. Only the CDR3 DNA stays, 42 bases, in frame from base 1. TCRbeta CDR3 regions were amplified from genomic DNA by means of the immunoSEQ Assay, a bias-controlled multiplex PCR. Per the authors' processing: Within the assay, amplification of reference gene primers was used to estimate how many nucleated cells each sample contained. Sequence reads were collapsed and filtered to measure the absolute abundance of every unique TCRbeta CDR3 rearrangement. For each sample, productive Simpson clonality was calculated by taking the square root of Simpson's diversity index across productive rearrangements. TCRdb limited this immuneACCESS table to in-frame rearrangements with V and J called. A share of clones is missing; checked studies link under half to unresolved V genes, and the rest is unexplained. V and J calls and clone size are given by that table; D and trimming were obtained from the DNA. This sample gives some 83,000 clones in total; roughly 80% of them show up just once. About 5.6% of the sample comes from the top ten.

In its sample, this clone was seen a few times. No cognate antigen has been identified for it. Base qualities were left out, and no much larger clone turns up one base away. Sample: peripheral blood. The sequence came from a man between 60 and 70 years old with active or convalescent COVID-19. The chain uses TRBV7-3 and TRBJ2-7; the D segment could be TRBD2, given 6 matching bases. The nucleotide sequence is given as TGTGCCAGCAGCTCGTCGCTGGGGGGTGACGAGCAGTACTTC. Translated, it gives CASSSSLGGDEQYF.